This T cell receptor (beta chain) was sequenced during a study of CXCR3-negative and CXCR3-positive naive CD8 T cells. Study as a whole: Libraries each contributed about 1.5 +/- 0.3 million TRB reads, for around 140 million in total.

UMI-tagged TRB cDNA libraries were built via 5' RACE. TCRdb reprocessed the 5' RACE reads and reports one entry per CDR3 protein, with no DNA. Recorded here are fewer than 95,000 distinct CDR3 sequences; the top ten clones represent around 0.99%. The length of the CDR3 is 17 residues. Germline lookup yields CDR1 SGHRS and CDR2 YFSETQ. The sequencing input was naive CXCR3- CD8+ T cells from blood. Specified subset: CD45RO-CCR7+CD27+CD95- naive CD8+ T cells lacking CXCR3 (TNR3-). The sequence derives from a human donor in good health. Some clones in this sample may be carry-over from other donors' samples. The rearrangement links TRBV5-1 to TRBJ2-2; the D gene TCRdb calls, TRBD2, cannot be checked with no DNA. The CDR3 region is CASSSRTSGGNTGELFF.